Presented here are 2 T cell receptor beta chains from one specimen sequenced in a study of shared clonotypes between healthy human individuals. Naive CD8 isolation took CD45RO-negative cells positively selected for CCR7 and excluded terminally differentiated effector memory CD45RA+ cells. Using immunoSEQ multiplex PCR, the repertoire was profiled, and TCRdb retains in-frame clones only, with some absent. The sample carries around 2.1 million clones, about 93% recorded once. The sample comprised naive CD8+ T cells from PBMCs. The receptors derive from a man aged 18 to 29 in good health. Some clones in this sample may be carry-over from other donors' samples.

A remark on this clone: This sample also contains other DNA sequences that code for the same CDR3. CDR3 bases: TGTGCCAGCAGCCCGGGGACGGACTATGGCTACACCTTC. Translating gives CASSPGTDYGYTF. The chain is built from TRBV7-3 and TRBJ1-2; possible D gene TRBD1, 5 bases. V was pared by 5 bases and J by 3 bases, with 10 bases between. The germline CDR1 and CDR2 sequences are SGHTA and FQGTGA. This CDR3 has 13 residues.

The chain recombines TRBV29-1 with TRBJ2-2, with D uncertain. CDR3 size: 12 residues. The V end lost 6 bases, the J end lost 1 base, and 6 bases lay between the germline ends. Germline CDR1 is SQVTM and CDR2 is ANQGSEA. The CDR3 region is CSVLQNTGELFF. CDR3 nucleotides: TGCAGCGTACTTCAGAACACCGGGGAGCTGTTTTTT.